Below, 27 T cell receptor beta chains from the same sample are listed, as sequenced in a study of CD8+CD57+ T cells in acquired aplastic anemia. Sequencing involved patients with CD8+CD57+ cell expansion previously shown by flow cytometry. Genomic DNA acted as the template from which TCR beta VDJ combination and CDR3 sequence profiling were carried out. TCRdb itself ran the reads through MiXCR, one entry per CDR3 protein. The sample shows over 150,000 distinct CDR3 sequences, roughly half of them seen only once. The sample taken for sequencing was sorted CD4+, CD8+, or CD8+CD57+ T cells (not recorded which) from PBMCs. These receptor sequences come from a human donor with aplastic anemia.

This clonotype was detected a few times. V usage is TRBV3-1 and J usage is TRBJ2-3; D is unclear. Germline values: CDR1 LGHDT, CDR2 YNNKEL (reference sequence). This CDR3 is built from 14 residues. V was shortened by 4 bases and J by 4 bases, with 12 bases between the two germline ends. CDR3 nucleotide sequence: TGTGCCAGCAGCCCTCTAGAGGCCCCAGATACGCAGTATTTT. As protein: CASSPLEAPDTQYF.

The rearrangement links TRBV29-1 to TRBJ1-4; D unclear. The germline V and J ends were trimmed by 4 bases and 1 base, with 7 bases remaining between them. CDR3 length: 13 residues. Germline CDR1 is SQVTM and CDR2 is ANQGSEA. The CDR3 region has the DNA TGCAGCGTTGGTGACCTAACTAATGAAAAACTGTTTTTT. Translation: CSVGDLTNEKLFF.

This chain joins TRBV11-1 and TRBJ2-3; the match to TRBD2 covers 12 bases. CDR3 length: 19 amino acids. The germline V gene encodes CDR1 SGHAT and CDR2 FQDESV (reference sequence). J was trimmed by 1 base and V by 5 bases; bases with no gene match: 13. The CDR3 DNA is TGTGCCAGCAGCGGGCAGACCGGGACTAGCGGGTGGGGCACAGATACGCAGTATTTT. This translates into CASSGQTGTSGWGTDTQYF.

There are many counts of this clonotype. The chain links TRBV15 to TRBJ1-2; D possibly corresponds to TRBD1 (5 bases). V gave up 1 base and J gave up 8 bases, with 14 bases separating them. CDR1 is LNHNV and CDR2 is YYDKDF in the germline V gene (reference sequence). The CDR3 is 14 amino acids. CDR3 DNA sequence: TGTGCCACCAGCAGAGGTCTGGGGCGGGGGGGCTACACCTTC. This codes for CATSRGLGRGGYTF.

V is TRBV19 and J is TRBJ2-1; D gene uncertain. The V gene's germline CDR1 is LNHDA and CDR2 SQIVND (reference sequence). The V end was cut by 1 base, the J end by 3 bases, with 4 bases between. The CDR3 loop spans 13 amino acids. In nucleotides, the CDR3 is TGTGCCAGTAGTATAGCCGACTACAATGAGCAGTTCTTC. Protein sequence: CASSIADYNEQFF.

A note on this clonotype: The junction does not match germline at one end; this may be a read error. J is TRBJ2-5 and V is TRBV11-3; 7 nucleotides match TRBD2. CDR1 SGHNT and CDR2 YENEEA come from the germline V gene. The CDR3 consists of 15 residues. The CDR3 protein is CAISAGPAGLETQYF. The CDR3 DNA sequence: TGTGCCATCAGCGCCGGGCCAGCGGGACTAGAGACCCAGTACTTC.

The chain's CDR3 is CASSEPLAGGQRETQYF. The CDR3 nucleotides are TGTGCCAGCAGTGAGCCCCTAGCGGGGGGGCAGAGAGAGACCCAGTACTTC. This chain links TRBV2 with TRBJ2-5; the match to TRBD2 covers 12 bases. Per germline, CDR1 SNHLY and CDR2 FYNNEI. The J segment lost 4 bases and the V segment lost 3 bases, leaving 9 bases of the junction unmatched. CDR3 size: 17 residues. The full variable domain, with the rest looked up from reference TRBV2 and TRBJ2-5, is EPEVTQTPSHQVTQMGQEVILRCVPISNHLYFYWYRQILGQKVEFLVSFYNNEISEKSEIFDDQFSVERPDGSNFTLKIRSTKLEDSAMYFCASSEPLAGGQRETQYFGPGTRLLVL.

The V and J genes are TRBV20-1 and TRBJ1-2, with TRBD1 matching 8 bases. Germline-derived CDR1 and CDR2 are DFQATT and SNEGSKA (reference sequence). The CDR3 spans 12 residues. J was trimmed by 5 bases and V by 6 bases; bases with no gene match: 5. The CDR3 bases are TGCAGTGCGACAGGGGCTTTGTATGGCTACACCTTC. Its protein is CSATGALYGYTF.

This clonotype was counted many times. This rearrangement joins TRBV5-5 to TRBJ1-5; a weak D match, TRBD1 (6 bases). Germline loops: CDR1 SGHKS, CDR2 YYEKEE (reference sequence). This CDR3 is built from 16 residues. V dropped 2 bases and J dropped 2 bases, with 14 bases sitting between them. CDR3 bases: TGTGCCAGCAGCTTAAAGGGGGGGATTGGCAATCAGCCCCAGCATTTT. This encodes CASSLKGGIGNQPQHF.

The chain links TRBV24-1 to TRBJ1-2, with unresolved D. V was clipped by 1 base and J by 1 base, with 0 bases between them. Germline CDR1 KGHDR, CDR2 SFDVKD. This CDR3 is 12 amino acids long. The CDR3 spells CATSDFNYGYTF. CDR3 nucleotides: TGTGCCACCAGTGATTTTAACTATGGCTACACCTTC.

V is TRBV7-9 and J is TRBJ1-6; no definite D call. The germline V gene has CDR1 SEHNR and CDR2 FQNEAQ (reference sequence). The CDR3 is 12 amino acids. Trimming removed 5 bases from V and 7 bases from J, with 6 bases in between. CDR3 nucleotides: TGTGCCAGCAGCAACAACAATTCACCCCTCCACTTT. It specifies CASSNNNSPLHF.

Points on this clonotype: One end of the junction fails to match germline, which may point to a read error. The rearrangement links TRBV2 to TRBJ2-5; D not certain. CDR1 and CDR2 (germline): SNHLY, FYNNEI. CDR3 size: 8 residues. The CDR3 spells CASSPQEF. CDR3 in DNA: TGTGCCAGCAGCCCCCAGGAGTTC.

The chain combines TRBV6-1 with TRBJ2-6, with D uncertain. V dropped 0 bases and J dropped 0 bases, with 3 bases sitting between them. CDR1 and CDR2 from the germline V gene are MNHNS and SASEGT. This CDR3 has 15 amino acids. CDR3 residues: CASSEAGSGANVLTF. DNA of the CDR3: TGTGCCAGCAGTGAAGCAGGCTCTGGGGCCAACGTCCTGACTTTC.

This chain connects TRBV15 to TRBJ2-7, with 15 bases matching TRBD2. V lost 5 bases to trimming and J lost 1 base; unmatched junction nucleotides: 6. There are 17 residues in the CDR3. From germline, CDR1 is LNHNV and CDR2 YYDKDF (reference sequence). For the CDR3, the DNA is TGTGCCACCAGCGGACCGGGACTAGCGGGAGGTTCCTACGAGCAGTACTTC. It translates to CATSGPGLAGGSYEQYF. Filled out from reference TRBV15 and TRBJ2-7, the complete variable domain reads DAMVIQNPRYQVTQFGKPVTLSCSQTLNHNVMYWYQQKSSQAPKLLFHYYDKDFNNEADTPDNFQSRRPNTSFCFLDIRSPGLGDTAMYLCATSGPGLAGGSYEQYFGPGTRLTVT.

Comment on this clonotype: Germline is not matched at one junction end, which may reflect a read error. This chain joins TRBV19 and TRBJ1-2; 7 bases map to TRBD1. Germline V gene sequence: CDR1 LNHDA, CDR2 SQIVND (reference sequence). CDR3 length: 17 amino acids. The CDR3 DNA reads TGTGCCAGCAGTATGCTGTCTGCGGGACAGTTGAACTGTGGCTACACCTTC. Its protein product is CASSMLSAGQLNCGYTF. The full variable domain, completed using reference TRBV19 and TRBJ1-2, is DGGITQSPKYLFRKEGQNVTLSCEQNLNHDAMYWYRQDPGQGLRLIYYSQIVNDFQKGDIAEGYSVSREKKESFPLTVTSAQKNPTAFYLCASSMLSAGQLNCGYTFGSGTRLTVV.

This clonotype was recorded once. At one of its ends the junction is not consistent with the germline gene, which may arise from a read error. The CDR3 coding sequence is TGTGCCATTAGTGAGCCGAACGTGGACAGGGTCTATGGGGAGCAGTACTTC. Protein sequence: CAISEPNVDRVYGEQYF. The chain recombines TRBV10-3 with TRBJ2-7; 8 nucleotides align to TRBD1. CDR3 size: 17 residues. In germline, CDR1 is ENHRY, CDR2 SYGVKD.

The table lists this clonotype with a few counts. The genes are TRBV3-1 and TRBJ1-1; D is possibly TRBD1 (6 bases). This CDR3 has 17 amino acids. Germline V gene lookup returns CDR1 LGHDT and CDR2 YNNKEL (reference sequence). V was clipped by 1 base and J by 2 bases, with 17 bases between them. In DNA form, the CDR3 reads TGTGCCAGCAGCCAAGCGAACCTTAGGACAGCTAACACTGAAGCTTTCTTT. Protein product: CASSQANLRTANTEAFF. Full variable domain (rest looked up from reference TRBV3-1 and TRBJ1-1): DTAVSQTPKYLVTQMGNDKSIKCEQNLGHDTMYWYKQDSKKFLKIMFSYNNKELIINETVPNRFSPKSPDKAHLNLHINSLELGDSAVYFCASSQANLRTANTEAFFGQGTRLTVV.

The chain uses TRBV9 and TRBJ2-3; TRBD2 matches at 8 bases. V shed 4 bases and J 2 bases; nucleotides not matched to a gene: 6. CDR3 length equals 15 residues. Germline V CDR1 and CDR2: SGDLS, YYNGEE. The CDR3 sequence is CASSILSGTTDTQYF. Written as DNA, the CDR3 is TGTGCCAGCAGCATCCTTAGCGGGACCACAGATACGCAGTATTTT.

This clonotype was observed many times. The chain joins TRBV5-4 to TRBJ1-1; D not resolved. The CDR3 totals 14 residues. Trimming cost V 5 bases and J 1 base, with 12 bases left between them. Germline V gene data show CDR1 as SGHNT and CDR2 as YYREEE (reference sequence). CDR3: CASREAGRNTEAFF. In DNA form, the CDR3 reads TGTGCCAGCAGGGAAGCCGGGCGGAACACTGAAGCTTTCTTT.

The CDR3 here is CASASWRGRGTQYF. The CDR3 DNA is TGTGCCAGCGCATCGTGGAGGGGGCGAGGTACGCAGTATTTT. The chain joins TRBV19 to TRBJ2-3; tentatively, D is TRBD1 (7 bases). CDR1 is LNHDA and CDR2 is SQIVND in the germline V gene (reference sequence). This CDR3 is built from 14 residues. V lost 9 bases to trimming and J lost 8 bases, with 21 bases between them. Complete variable domain (other parts from reference TRBV19 and TRBJ2-3): DGGITQSPKYLFRKEGQNVTLSCEQNLNHDAMYWYRQDPGQGLRLIYYSQIVNDFQKGDIAEGYSVSREKKESFPLTVTSAQKNPTAFYLCASASWRGRGTQYFGPGTRLTVL.

This clonotype was recorded many times. This chain links TRBV6-1 with TRBJ2-7; tentatively, D is TRBD1 (5 bases). CDR1 MNHNS and CDR2 SASEGT come from the germline V gene. Trimming left V 2 bases short and J 3 bases short, with 11 bases between. The CDR3 is 14 residues long. CDR3 in DNA: TGTGCCAGCAGTGAACTGGACACCTTCTACGAGCAGTACTTC. It translates to CASSELDTFYEQYF.

To note about this clonotype: A read error is likely, as this CDR3 ends without the conserved phenylalanine or tryptophan. This chain connects TRBV24-1 to TRBJ2-7; 10 bases line up with TRBD1. J lost 1 base, V lost 9 bases, and 2 bases had no gene match. Germline CDR1 KGHDR, CDR2 SFDVKD. The CDR3 spans 13 residues. This CDR3 reads CATRGQGSYEQYS. In DNA form, the CDR3 reads TGTGCCACCCGGGGACAGGGGTCCTACGAGCAGTACTCC.

V gene TRBV29-1 combines with J gene TRBJ1-5; 9 bases agree with TRBD1. CDR1 is SQVTM, CDR2 ANQGSEA, per germline. V shed 6 bases and J 4 bases; nucleotides not matched to a gene: 10. The length of the CDR3 is 15 residues. CDR3 sequence: CSVSLGTGTNQPQHF. CDR3 DNA: TGCAGCGTCAGTCTCGGGACAGGGACGAATCAGCCCCAGCATTTT.

On this clonotype itself: A much larger clone is a single base away; this may be a read error. This chain uses TRBV20-1 with TRBJ2-1; 14 nucleotides align to TRBD2. CDR3 size: 16 residues. Losses at the gene ends were 0 bases for V and 3 bases for J; bases not matched to a gene: 1. The germline CDR1 and CDR2 sequences are DFQATT and SNEGSKA (reference sequence). CDR3 in amino acids: CSARDGTSGGYNEQFF. The CDR3 DNA sequence: TGCAGTGCTAGAGACGGGACTAGCGGGGGCTACAATGAGCAGTTCTTC.

This chain joins TRBV29-1 and TRBJ1-4, with D maybe TRBD1 (6 bases). In germline, CDR1 is SQVTM, CDR2 ANQGSEA. The CDR3 has 14 amino acids. Trimming removed 3 bases at V and 0 bases at J, with 8 bases between. The CDR3 reads CSVEGTSTNEKLFF. For the CDR3, the DNA is TGCAGCGTTGAGGGGACATCAACTAATGAAAAACTGTTTTTT.

In this sample, this clonotype turned up many times. The chain couples TRBV18 to TRBJ1-1; D unresolved. This CDR3 spans 16 amino acids. The V end lost 3 bases, the J end lost 0 bases, and 14 bases lay between the germline ends. Germline CDR1 is KGHSH and CDR2 is LQKENI. CDR3 bases: TGTGCCAGCTCACCGGAGGGAGCTATGATGAACACTGAAGCTTTCTTT. It yields the protein CASSPEGAMMNTEAFF.

Details on this clonotype: At one end the junction does not follow the germline gene, possibly because of a read error. The V call is TRBV4-1, the J call TRBJ2-2; a possible D gene is TRBD1 (6 bases). Germline V gene lookup returns CDR1 MGHRA and CDR2 YSYEKL. The CDR3 runs 17 residues. The CDR3 region has the DNA TGCGCCAGCAGCCCCCAGGGGTTTCGGGGTGACACCGGGGATCTGTTTTTT. It encodes CASSPQGFRGDTGDLFF.